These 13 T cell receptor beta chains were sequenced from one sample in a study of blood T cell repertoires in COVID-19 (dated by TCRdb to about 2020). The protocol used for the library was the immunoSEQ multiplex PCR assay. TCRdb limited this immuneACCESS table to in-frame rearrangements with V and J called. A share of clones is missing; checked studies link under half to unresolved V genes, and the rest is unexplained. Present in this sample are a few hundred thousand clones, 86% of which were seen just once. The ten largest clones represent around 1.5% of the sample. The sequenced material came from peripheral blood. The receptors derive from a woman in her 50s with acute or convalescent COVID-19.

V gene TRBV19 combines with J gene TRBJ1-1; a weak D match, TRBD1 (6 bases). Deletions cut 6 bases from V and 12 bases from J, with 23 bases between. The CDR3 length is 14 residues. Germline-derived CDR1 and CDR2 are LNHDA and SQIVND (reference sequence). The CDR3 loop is CASRDRFLTLTTFF. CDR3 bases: TGTGCCAGTAGGGACAGATTCTTAACACTGACGACTTTCTTT.

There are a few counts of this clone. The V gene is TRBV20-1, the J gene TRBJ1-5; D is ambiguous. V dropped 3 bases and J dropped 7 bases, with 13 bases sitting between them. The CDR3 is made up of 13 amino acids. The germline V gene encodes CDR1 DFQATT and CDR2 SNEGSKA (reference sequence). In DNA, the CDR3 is TGCAGTGCTAGTGGAGAGGAGGGCCAGCCCCAGCATTTT. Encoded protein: CSASGEEGQPQHF.

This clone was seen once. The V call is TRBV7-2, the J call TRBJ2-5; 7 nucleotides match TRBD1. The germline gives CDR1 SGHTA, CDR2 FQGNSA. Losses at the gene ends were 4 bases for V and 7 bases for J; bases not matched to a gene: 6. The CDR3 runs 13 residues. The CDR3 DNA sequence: TGTGCCAGCAGCTCCGACAGGGAAGCGACCCAGTACTTC. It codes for CASSSDREATQYF.

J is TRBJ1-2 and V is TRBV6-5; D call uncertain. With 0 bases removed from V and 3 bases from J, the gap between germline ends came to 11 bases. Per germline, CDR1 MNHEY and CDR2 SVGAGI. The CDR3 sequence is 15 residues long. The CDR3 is CASSYSTAGYYGYTF. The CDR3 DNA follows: TGTGCCAGCAGTTACTCGACGGCAGGCTACTATGGCTACACCTTC.

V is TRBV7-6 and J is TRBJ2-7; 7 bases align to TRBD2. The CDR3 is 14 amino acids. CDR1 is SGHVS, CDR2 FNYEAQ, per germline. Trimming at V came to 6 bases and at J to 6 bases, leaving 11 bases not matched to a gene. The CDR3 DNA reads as TGTGCCAGCAGTCCGACTAGCTCCGGGCTCGAGCAGTACTTC. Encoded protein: CASSPTSSGLEQYF.

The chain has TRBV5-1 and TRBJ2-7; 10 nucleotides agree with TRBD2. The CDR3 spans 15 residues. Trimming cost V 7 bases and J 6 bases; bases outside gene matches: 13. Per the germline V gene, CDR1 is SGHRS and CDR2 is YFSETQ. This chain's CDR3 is CASGMGTSVPGEQYF. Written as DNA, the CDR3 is TGCGCCAGCGGCATGGGGACTAGCGTACCGGGCGAGCAGTACTTC.

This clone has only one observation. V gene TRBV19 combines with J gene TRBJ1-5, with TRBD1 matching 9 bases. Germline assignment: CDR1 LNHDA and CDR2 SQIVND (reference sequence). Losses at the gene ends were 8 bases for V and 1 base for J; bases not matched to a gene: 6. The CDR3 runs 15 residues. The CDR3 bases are TGTGCCAGTTTAGGTGGGACAGGGAGCAATCAGCCCCAGCATTTT. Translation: CASLGGTGSNQPQHF.

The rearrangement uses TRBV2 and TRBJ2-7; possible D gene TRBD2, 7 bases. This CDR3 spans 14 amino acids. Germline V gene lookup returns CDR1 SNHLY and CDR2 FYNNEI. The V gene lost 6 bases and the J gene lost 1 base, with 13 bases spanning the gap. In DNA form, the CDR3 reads TGTGCCAGCAGATCAAGGGGGGGTTCCTACGAGCAGTACTTC. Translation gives CASRSRGGSYEQYF.

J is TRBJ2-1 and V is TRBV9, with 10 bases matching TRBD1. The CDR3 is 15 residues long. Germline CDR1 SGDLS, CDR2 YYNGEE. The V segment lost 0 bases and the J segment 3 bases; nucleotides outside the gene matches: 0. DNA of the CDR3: TGTGCCAGCAGCGTAGGGGACAGGGGCTACAATGAGCAGTTCTTC. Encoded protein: CASSVGDRGYNEQFF.

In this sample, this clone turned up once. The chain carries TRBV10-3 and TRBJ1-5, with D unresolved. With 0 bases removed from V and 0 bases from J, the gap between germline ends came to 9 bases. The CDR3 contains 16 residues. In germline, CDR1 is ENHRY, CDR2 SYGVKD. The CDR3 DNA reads TGTGCCATCAGTGAGTCGCCAGACTATAGCAATCAGCCCCAGCATTTT. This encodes CAISESPDYSNQPQHF.

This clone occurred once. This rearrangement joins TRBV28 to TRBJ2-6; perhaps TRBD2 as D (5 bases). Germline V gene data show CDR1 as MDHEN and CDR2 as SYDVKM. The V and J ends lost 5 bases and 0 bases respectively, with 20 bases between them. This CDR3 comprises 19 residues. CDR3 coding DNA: TGTGCCAGCAGTCTTAGAGGGCCAGGCTATAGCTCTGGGGCCAACGTCCTGACTTTC. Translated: CASSLRGPGYSSGANVLTF.

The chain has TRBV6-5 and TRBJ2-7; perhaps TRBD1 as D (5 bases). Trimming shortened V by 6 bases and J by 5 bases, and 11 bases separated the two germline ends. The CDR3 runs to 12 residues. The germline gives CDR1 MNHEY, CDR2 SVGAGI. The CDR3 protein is CASSRDTDEQYF. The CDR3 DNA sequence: TGTGCCAGCAGCAGGGATACGGACGAGCAGTACTTC.

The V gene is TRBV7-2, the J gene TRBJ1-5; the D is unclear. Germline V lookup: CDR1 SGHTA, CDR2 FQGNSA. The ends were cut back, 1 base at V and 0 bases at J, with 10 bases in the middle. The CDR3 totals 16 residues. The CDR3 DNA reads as TGTGCCAGCAGCTTAGGCTCAGCGAATAGCAATCAGCCCCAGCATTTT. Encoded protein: CASSLGSANSNQPQHF. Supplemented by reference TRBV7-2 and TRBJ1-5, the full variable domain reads GAGVSQSPSNKVTEKGKDVELRCDPISGHTALYWYRQSLGQGLEFLIYFQGNSAPDKSGLPSDRFSAERTGGSVSTLTIQRTQQEDSAVYLCASSLGSANSNQPQHFGDGTRLSIL.